This T cell receptor beta chain came from a study of shared clonotypes between healthy human individuals. Study details: CD8 memory received one plate per donor, CD8 naive two, CD4 memory three and CD4 naive three. Whole-study results and caveats: Generation probability values for non-shared clonotypes were lower than those for clonotypes shared by all four donors. Clonotypes that were shared across a few donors made up about 4.5% of naive CD4 clonotypes.

In the study's own analysis: Quality scores were absent from the junction-only immunoSEQ sequences, so filtering differed. Generated by immunoSEQ multiplex PCR, the TCRdb table keeps only in-frame clones and is missing some. V and J calls and clone size are copied from that table; D and trimming were computed from the DNA. In the table there are 2 million to 2.5 million clones, roughly 95% of which are singletons. Turning to this clone: Its antigen is not known.

The origin of this receptor is a man younger than 30 in good health. The sample comprised naive CD4+ T cells sorted from blood. The subset was: CD45RA+ positively selected.

DNA of the CDR3: TGCGCCAGCAGCGTATCTAGCGGGGGGGTCCCCGAGCAGTACTTC. Translated, it gives CASSVSSGGVPEQYF. The chain has TRBV5-1 and TRBJ2-7, with 12 bases fitting TRBD2. Germline V gene data show CDR1 as SGHRS and CDR2 as YFSETQ. The CDR3 contains 15 residues. V lost 4 bases and J lost 6; bases outside the gene matches: 8. The full variable domain, with the rest looked up from reference TRBV5-1 and TRBJ2-7, is KAGVTQTPRYLIKTRGQQVTLSCSPISGHRSVSWYQQTPGQGLQFLFEYFSETQRNKGNFPGRFSGRQFSNSRSEMNVSTLELGDSALYLCASSVSSGGVPEQYFGPGTRLTVT.